The 10 T cell receptor beta chains below come from one sample, sequenced in a study of T cells expressing NK-cell markers. TCRdb reprocessed the 5' RACE reads; each CDR3 protein has one entry and no DNA is given. The sample includes 120,000 to 150,000 distinct CDR3 sequences. The specimen sequenced was blood T cells: a sorted CD56 or NKG2C T cell subset, CD4+ or CD8+ T cells, or bulk PBMC T cells (not recorded which). The receptor set was obtained from a man between 18 and 35 years old in good health.

The CDR3 region is CASRREGKGNEQFF. This chain connects TRBV7-9 to TRBJ2-1; the TRBD2 assignment by TCRdb is unverifiable without DNA. CDR3 size: 14 residues. Germline CDR1 SEHNR, CDR2 FQNEAQ (reference sequence).

The chain carries TRBV11-1 and TRBJ2-3; absent DNA, TCRdb's TRBD2 call cannot be checked. CDR1 is SGHAT, CDR2 FQDESV, per germline (reference sequence). The CDR3 runs to 18 residues. CDR3 loop: CASSLRVTSGMLADTQYF. Looking up the rest from reference TRBV11-1 and TRBJ2-3 gives the full variable domain: EAEVAQSPRYKITEKSQAVAFWCDPISGHATLYWYRQILGQGPELLVQFQDESVVDDSQLPKDRFSAERLKGVDSTLKIQPAELGDSAMYLCASSLRVTSGMLADTQYFGPGTRLTVL.

The gene calls are TRBV29-1 and TRBJ2-1; TCRdb names TRBD2, which stays unverified in the absence of DNA. The CDR3 covers 14 residues. CDR1 is SQVTM and CDR2 is ANQGSEA in the germline V gene. The chain's CDR3 is CSVALAASSNEQFF.

The chain recombines TRBV6-2 or TRBV6-3 with TRBJ2-7. CDR3 length: 12 amino acids. Per germline, CDR1 MNHEY and CDR2 SVGEGT. The chain's CDR3 is CASSSSVVEQYF.

The V and J genes are TRBV7-6 and TRBJ2-1; lacking DNA, the TRBD2 call made by TCRdb goes unchecked. The length of the CDR3 is 14 residues. Germline loops: CDR1 SGHVS, CDR2 FNYEAQ. The CDR3 region is CASSSDSNYNEQFF.

This sequence joins TRBV7-9 and TRBJ2-1; TCRdb returns TRBD2, unconfirmable since there is no DNA. Germline V gene lookup returns CDR1 SEHNR and CDR2 FQNEAQ (reference sequence). This CDR3 comprises 13 residues. The CDR3: CASSHASANEQFF.

This chain uses TRBV5-1 with TRBJ2-2; TCRdb gives TRBD2 as the D gene, but with no DNA this cannot be confirmed. The CDR3 spans 17 residues. Germline CDR1 reads SGHRS; CDR2 reads YFSETQ. CDR3 region: CASSLVSWEGQTGELFF.

V and J are TRBV9 and TRBJ2-1; lacking DNA, the TRBD2 call made by TCRdb goes unchecked. The CDR3 extends over 18 amino acids. The germline V gene encodes CDR1 SGDLS and CDR2 YYNGEE. CDR3 sequence: CASSVSPSGLAAYNEQFF.

The chain has TRBV12-3 or TRBV12-4 and TRBJ2-3; TCRdb gives TRBD1 as the D gene, but with no DNA this cannot be confirmed. This CDR3 region has 13 residues. CDR3 in amino acids: CASSYRRTDTQYF.

This chain uses TRBV7-8 with TRBJ1-5; checking the TCRdb D call of TRBD1 is not possible without DNA. Germline loops: CDR1 SGHVS, CDR2 FQNEAQ. This CDR3 spans 16 amino acids. CDR3 in amino acids: CASSLARGQGNQPQHF.